The 10 T cell receptor beta chains below come from one sample, sequenced in a study of cytomegalovirus exposure and HLA in healthy donors. Generated by immunoSEQ multiplex PCR, the TCRdb table keeps only in-frame clones and is missing some. Among roughly 77,000 clones listed, roughly 94% were seen once. The sample comprised PBMCs. These receptors came from a woman aged 18-29 years in good health and CMV-seronegative.

The chain carries TRBV5-1 and TRBJ2-5, with 8 bases fitting TRBD2. V gave up 0 bases and J gave up 10 bases; unmatched junction bases: 8. The CDR3 totals 14 residues. Germline loops: CDR1 SGHRS, CDR2 YFSETQ. In nucleotides, the CDR3 is TGCGCCAGCAGCTTGGAAGCGGGGGAAGGGGACCAGTACTTC. It encodes CASSLEAGEGDQYF.

J is TRBJ1-6 and V is TRBV5-1, with unresolved D. Germline V CDR1 and CDR2: SGHRS, YFSETQ. The CDR3 is 15 residues long. V was trimmed by 0 bases and J by 10 bases, leaving 14 bases between them. CDR3: CASSLDETRESPLHF. The DNA of the CDR3 is TGCGCCAGCAGCTTGGACGAGACCCGGGAATCACCCCTCCACTTT. The whole variable domain, filled in from reference TRBV5-1 and TRBJ1-6, reads KAGVTQTPRYLIKTRGQQVTLSCSPISGHRSVSWYQQTPGQGLQFLFEYFSETQRNKGNFPGRFSGRQFSNSRSEMNVSTLELGDSALYLCASSLDETRESPLHFGNGTRLTVT.

This chain connects TRBV5-4 to TRBJ2-5; 9 nucleotides line up with TRBD2. The V and J ends lost 0 bases and 3 bases, in that order; junction bases with no gene match: 3. CDR3 length equals 15 residues. CDR1 and CDR2 (germline): SGHNT, YYREEE (reference sequence). The CDR3 reads CASSLAGLAEETQYF. CDR3 nucleotide sequence: TGTGCCAGCAGCTTGGCGGGACTAGCAGAAGAGACCCAGTACTTC.

The chain couples TRBV28 to TRBJ2-1; 11 bases align to TRBD2. This CDR3 region has 16 residues. Germline lookup yields CDR1 MDHEN and CDR2 SYDVKM. The junction had 10 bases not matched to a gene; V was cut back by 5 bases and J by 7 bases. In nucleotides, the CDR3 is TGTGCCAGCAGTGCCACTAGCGGGAGCTCGAGGAATGAGCAGTTCTTC. Residues: CASSATSGSSRNEQFF.

In this sample, this clone turned up a few times. The V call is TRBV5-4, the J call TRBJ2-1, with 9 bases matching TRBD2. The CDR3 contains 15 residues. J was trimmed by 12 bases and V by 0 bases; bases with no gene match: 10. From germline, CDR1 is SGHNT and CDR2 YYREEE (reference sequence). CDR3 coding DNA: TGTGCCAGCAGCTTGGAGCTAGCGGGAAAGAGGGGGCAGTTCTTC. It specifies CASSLELAGKRGQFF.

The chain joins TRBV5-4 to TRBJ2-1; TRBD2 aligns across 9 bases. Germline assignment: CDR1 SGHNT and CDR2 YYREEE (reference sequence). Trimming at V came to 4 bases and at J to 5 bases, leaving 7 bases not matched to a gene. The CDR3 runs to 15 residues. The DNA for the CDR3 is TGTGCCAGCAGCCAACGGACTAGCGTAGACAATGAGCAGTTCTTC. Its translation is CASSQRTSVDNEQFF.

In the case of this clone: Other DNA variants within this sample encode the same CDR3. This rearrangement joins TRBV9 to TRBJ1-6, with 7 bases that match TRBD1. This CDR3 comprises 15 residues. V shed 4 bases and J 3 bases; nucleotides not matched to a gene: 4. Germline CDR1 is SGDLS and CDR2 is YYNGEE. CDR3 in DNA: TGTGCCAGCAGCATACGACAGGGCTATAATTCACCCCTCCACTTT. It translates to CASSIRQGYNSPLHF.

This chain connects TRBV20-1 to TRBJ2-1; D may be TRBD2 (5 bases). Trimming removed 6 bases at V and 7 bases at J, with 10 bases between. CDR1 and CDR2 from the germline V gene are DFQATT and SNEGSKA (reference sequence). The CDR3 has 11 residues. The CDR3 bases are TGCAGTGCCATGGACTGGAATGAGCAGTTCTTC. Protein product: CSAMDWNEQFF.

V usage is TRBV5-6 and J usage is TRBJ2-2; possible D gene TRBD1, 5 bases. V was shortened by 4 bases and J by 5 bases, with 21 bases between the two germline ends. The germline V gene has CDR1 SGHDT and CDR2 YYEEEE. The CDR3 sequence is 17 residues long. The CDR3: CASSPLWIQGGTGELFF. The CDR3 DNA reads TGTGCCAGCAGCCCCTTGTGGATCCAGGGTGGGACCGGGGAGCTGTTTTTT.

The chain recombines TRBV5-1 with TRBJ1-5, with TRBD1 identical over 9 bases. The J segment lost 3 bases and the V segment lost 4 bases, leaving 8 bases of the junction unmatched. Germline V gene lookup returns CDR1 SGHRS and CDR2 YFSETQ. The CDR3 spans 16 residues. The CDR3 region is CASSPTGGGPNQPQHF. The CDR3 bases are TGCGCCAGCAGCCCGACAGGGGGAGGCCCCAATCAGCCCCAGCATTTT.